Listed below are T cell receptor beta chains from one sample, sequenced in a study of response to subunit inactivated influenza vaccine. TCRdb reprocessed the RT-PCR reads with MiXCR, giving one entry per CDR3 protein. The data hold roughly 180,000 distinct CDR3 sequences, with approximately 8.7% observed a single time. Sequenced material: non-naive T cells sorted from PBMCs, taken on the day of vaccination. All receptors come from a man between 50 and 59 years old who received an inactivated influenza vaccine. The conserved cysteine and the conserved F or W are not part of the CDR3 here.

TRBV11-2,ASSLDIGLAGYTGELF
TRBV10-3,AIGGQGVYGYT
TRBV4-3,ASSQEAGKRNQPQH
TRBV12-3/TRBV12-4,ASSRTSDTQY
TRBV5-1,ASRSGGSNTEAF
TRBV12-3/TRBV12-4,ASSLLGGNQPQH
TRBV20-1,SANLRDSYATNEKLF
TRBV4-3,ASSQGDRDTDTQY
TRBV4-1,ASSQERGGGLNEQF
TRBV18,ASSPGRQLLTYEQY
TRBV19,ASRSSSGRFHEQY
TRBV14,ASSQVYNAEAF
TRBV7-9,ASSPFRAGETQY
TRBV11-3,ASSSSEGEQF
TRBV20-1,SARDWGNSEKLF
TRBV28,ASSRGQGVGGYT
TRBV12-3/TRBV12-4,ASSLWVGAGSLEQY
TRBV5-1,ASSPGTGRNQPQH
TRBV20-1,SARETGGAKQF
TRBV4-3,ASSQEAGVALH
TRBV7-2,ASSFWDKPGELF
TRBV9,ASSVTSAGGSETQY
TRBV6-1,ASSPSGTGGTGELF
TRBV12-3/TRBV12-4,ASSFRVQGDRGYT
TRBV6-4,ASSDSGLAGVQF
TRBV21-1,ASSTPIHRDTYEQY
TRBV6-1,ASTEGQGVNQPQH
TRBV9,ASSREWWETQY
TRBV20-1,SSGLAAGKETQY
TRBV12-3/TRBV12-4,ASSFPGQGGRQQY
TRBV7-2,ASSSPNQPQH
TRBV6-2/TRBV6-3,ASSNLEGSYEQY
TRBV10-3,AIREPTGNQPQH
TRBV7-2,ASSLRTSRNEQF
TRBV10-2,ASRDNRGRGSPLH